This T cell receptor (beta chain) was sequenced during a study of identical twins. The study's findings and limits: Findings came from cross-sectional statistics, without long-term follow-up of donors. Insertions were reduced in abundant cord blood beta clonotypes but not in memory repertoires.

MiXCR, applied by TCRdb to the 5' RACE reads, yields one record per CDR3 protein. The sample lists about 240,000 distinct CDR3 sequences; approximately 10% were seen once. The table lists this clonotype with many counts. Antigen: not known. Germline V gives CDR1 SGHRS, CDR2 YFSETQ. The CDR3 covers 13 residues. Trimming stripped 0 bases from V and 8 bases from J, with 11 bases between. Sample: memory T cells sorted from blood. V is TRBV5-1 and J is TRBJ1-1; no firm D call. This clonotype was sampled from a man aged 45-65 years in good health. The CDR3, as DNA: TGCGCCAGCAGCTTGGGTCAGGTCTCGGAAGCTTTCTTT. This gives the protein CASSLGQVSEAFF.